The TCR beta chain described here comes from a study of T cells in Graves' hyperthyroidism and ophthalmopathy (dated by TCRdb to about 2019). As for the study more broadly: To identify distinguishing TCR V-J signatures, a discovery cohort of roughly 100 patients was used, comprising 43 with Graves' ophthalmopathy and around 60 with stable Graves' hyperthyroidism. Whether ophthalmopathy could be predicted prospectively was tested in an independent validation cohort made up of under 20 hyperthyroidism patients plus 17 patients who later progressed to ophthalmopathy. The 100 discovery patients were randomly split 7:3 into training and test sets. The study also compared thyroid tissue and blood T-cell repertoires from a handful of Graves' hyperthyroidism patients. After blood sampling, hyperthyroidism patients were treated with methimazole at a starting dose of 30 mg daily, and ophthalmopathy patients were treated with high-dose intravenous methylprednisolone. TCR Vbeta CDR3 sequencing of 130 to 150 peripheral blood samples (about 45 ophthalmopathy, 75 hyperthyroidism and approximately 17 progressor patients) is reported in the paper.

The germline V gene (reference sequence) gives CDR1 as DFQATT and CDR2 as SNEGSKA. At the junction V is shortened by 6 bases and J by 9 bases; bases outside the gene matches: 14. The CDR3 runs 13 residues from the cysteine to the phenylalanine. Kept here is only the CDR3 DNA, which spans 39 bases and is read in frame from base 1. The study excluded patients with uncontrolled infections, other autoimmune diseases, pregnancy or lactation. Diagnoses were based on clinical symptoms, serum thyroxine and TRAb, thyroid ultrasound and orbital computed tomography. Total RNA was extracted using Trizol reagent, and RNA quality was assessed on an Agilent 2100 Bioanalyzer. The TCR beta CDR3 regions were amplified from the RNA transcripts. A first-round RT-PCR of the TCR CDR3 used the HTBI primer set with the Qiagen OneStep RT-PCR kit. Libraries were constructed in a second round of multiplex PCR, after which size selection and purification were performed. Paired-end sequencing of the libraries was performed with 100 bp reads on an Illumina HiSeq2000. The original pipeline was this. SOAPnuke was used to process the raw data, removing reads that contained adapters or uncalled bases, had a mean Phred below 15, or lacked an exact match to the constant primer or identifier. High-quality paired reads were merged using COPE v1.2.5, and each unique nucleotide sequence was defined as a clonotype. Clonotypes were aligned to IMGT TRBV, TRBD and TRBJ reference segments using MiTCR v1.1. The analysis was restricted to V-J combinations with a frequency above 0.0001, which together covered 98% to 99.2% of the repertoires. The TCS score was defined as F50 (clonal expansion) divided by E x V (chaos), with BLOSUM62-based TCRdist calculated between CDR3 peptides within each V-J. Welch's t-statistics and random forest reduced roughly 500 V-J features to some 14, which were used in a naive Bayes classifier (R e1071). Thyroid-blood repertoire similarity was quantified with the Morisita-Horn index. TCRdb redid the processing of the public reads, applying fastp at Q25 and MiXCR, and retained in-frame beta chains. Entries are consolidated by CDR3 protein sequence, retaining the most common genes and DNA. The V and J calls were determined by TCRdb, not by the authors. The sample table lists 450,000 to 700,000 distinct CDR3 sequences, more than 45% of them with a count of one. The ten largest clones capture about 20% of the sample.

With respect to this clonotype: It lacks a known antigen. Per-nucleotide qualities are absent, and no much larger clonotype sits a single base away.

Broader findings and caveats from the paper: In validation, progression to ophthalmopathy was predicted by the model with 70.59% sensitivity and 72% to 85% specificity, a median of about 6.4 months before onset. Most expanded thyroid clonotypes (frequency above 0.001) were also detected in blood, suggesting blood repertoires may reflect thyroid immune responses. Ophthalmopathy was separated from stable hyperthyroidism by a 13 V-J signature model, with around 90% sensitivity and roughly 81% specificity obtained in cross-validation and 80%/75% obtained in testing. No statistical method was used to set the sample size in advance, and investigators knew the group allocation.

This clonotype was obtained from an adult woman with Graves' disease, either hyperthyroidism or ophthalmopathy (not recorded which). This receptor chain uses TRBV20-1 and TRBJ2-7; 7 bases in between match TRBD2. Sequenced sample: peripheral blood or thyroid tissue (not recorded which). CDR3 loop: CSAGTPGGEGQYF. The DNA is TGCAGTGCAGGGACTCCGGGAGGTGAAGGGCAGTACTTC.